What follows are 7 T cell receptor beta chains derived from one specimen sequenced in a study of CD4+ T cells in melanoma. Repertoires were generated with immunoSEQ multiplex PCR, while TCRdb's copy carries only in-frame clones and drops some. The profile shows over 3,000 clones, 62% of them singletons. The sample consisted of cells from a culture (not recorded whether cultured in vitro). These receptors came from a human donor with melanoma.

V gene TRBV19 combines with J gene TRBJ1-1; no clear D gene. V was cut by 0 bases and J by 3 bases, with 5 bases left in between. Germline CDR1 LNHDA, CDR2 SQIVND (reference sequence). The CDR3 is made up of 13 amino acids. CDR3 region: CASSIDRYTEAFF. The DNA of the CDR3 is TGTGCCAGTAGTATAGATCGATACACTGAAGCTTTCTTT. Together with reference TRBV19 and TRBJ1-1, the CDR3 gives the full variable domain: DGGITQSPKYLFRKEGQNVTLSCEQNLNHDAMYWYRQDPGQGLRLIYYSQIVNDFQKGDIAEGYSVSREKKESFPLTVTSAQKNPTAFYLCASSIDRYTEAFFGQGTRLTVV.

V and J are TRBV7-9 and TRBJ2-7, with D unclear. Germline V gives CDR1 SEHNR, CDR2 FQNEAQ (reference sequence). The V gene lost 5 bases and the J gene lost 2 bases, with 10 bases spanning the gap. This CDR3 contains 13 residues. As DNA, the CDR3 is TGTGCCAGCAGCCCCCCTGGAACCTACGAGCAGTACTTC. Translated, it gives CASSPPGTYEQYF.

V usage is TRBV13 and J usage is TRBJ2-1; D is possibly TRBD2 (5 bases). The CDR3 loop spans 11 amino acids. Trimming left V 5 bases short and J 12 bases short, with 11 bases between. Looked up from germline, CDR1 is PRHDT and CDR2 is FYEKMQ (reference sequence). CDR3 sequence: CASSIPGGQFF. The CDR3 nucleotides are TGTGCCAGCAGCATCCCCGGAGGGCAGTTCTTC.

Remarks on this clone: The conserved final phenylalanine or tryptophan is absent from the CDR3, which likely points to a read error. The DNA is left out, because the CDR3 cannot be placed on it with certainty; the CDR3 is given as TCRdb lists it. The CDR3 is CASRPPAGQYNSPRHV. This chain links TRBV2 with TRBJ1-6; TRBD1, the table's D call, lacks a check against the DNA. The CDR3 length is 16 residues, termini included. The germline CDR1 and CDR2 sequences are SNHLY and FYNNEI.

This clone has only one observation. The chain has TRBV28 and TRBJ2-3, with no clear D. The CDR3 loop spans 14 amino acids. V lost 5 bases to trimming and J lost 0 bases, with 9 bases between them. Germline assignment: CDR1 MDHEN and CDR2 SYDVKM. The chain's CDR3 is CASSLDLSTDTQYF. CDR3 bases: TGTGCCAGCAGTCTCGATCTGAGCACAGATACGCAGTATTTT.

This chain connects TRBV6-5 to TRBJ1-1, with D perhaps matching TRBD1 (5 bases). Trimming removed 0 bases at V and 0 bases at J, with 11 bases between. CDR3 size: 16 residues. Looked up from germline, CDR1 is MNHEY and CDR2 is SVGAGI. CDR3: CASSYSWAGLNTEAFF. DNA of the CDR3: TGTGCCAGCAGTTACTCCTGGGCAGGGTTGAACACTGAAGCTTTCTTT.

This chain connects TRBV2 to TRBJ2-7, with 8 positions matching TRBD1. After removal of 7 bases from V and 3 bases from J, the junction contained 5 bases not matched to a gene. Germline V gene sequence: CDR1 SNHLY, CDR2 FYNNEI. The CDR3 consists of 13 residues. The CDR3 loop reads CASNPTGVYEQYF. The CDR3 region has the DNA TGTGCCAGCAATCCGACAGGGGTCTACGAGCAGTACTTC.